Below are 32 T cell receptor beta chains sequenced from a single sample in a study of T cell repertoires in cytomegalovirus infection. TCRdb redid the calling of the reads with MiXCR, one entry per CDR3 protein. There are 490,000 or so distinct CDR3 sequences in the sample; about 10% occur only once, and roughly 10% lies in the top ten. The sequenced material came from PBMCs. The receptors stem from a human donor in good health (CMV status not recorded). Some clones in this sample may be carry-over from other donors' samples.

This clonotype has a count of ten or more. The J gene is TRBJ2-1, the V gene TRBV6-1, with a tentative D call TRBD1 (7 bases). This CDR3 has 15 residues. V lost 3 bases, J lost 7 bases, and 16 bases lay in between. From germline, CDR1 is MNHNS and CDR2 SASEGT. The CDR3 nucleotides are TGTGCCAGCAGTGATTTCACAGGGGCGGGAAATGAGCAGTTCTTC. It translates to CASSDFTGAGNEQFF.

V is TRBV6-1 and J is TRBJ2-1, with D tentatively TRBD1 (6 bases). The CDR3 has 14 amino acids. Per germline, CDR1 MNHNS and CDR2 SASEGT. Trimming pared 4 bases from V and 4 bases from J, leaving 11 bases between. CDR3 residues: CASSVGQTYNEQFF. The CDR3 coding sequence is TGTGCCAGCAGTGTGGGACAAACATACAATGAGCAGTTCTTC.

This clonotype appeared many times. CDR3 nucleotides: TGTGCCAGCAGGCCTACCGGGTCCAGGGGCACCGGGGAGCTGTTTTTT. Amino acids: CASRPTGSRGTGELFF. The chain employs TRBV12-3 or TRBV12-4 and TRBJ2-2; the D gene is possibly TRBD1 (6 bases). The CDR3 spans 16 residues. V was clipped by 6 bases and J by 4 bases, with 18 bases between them.

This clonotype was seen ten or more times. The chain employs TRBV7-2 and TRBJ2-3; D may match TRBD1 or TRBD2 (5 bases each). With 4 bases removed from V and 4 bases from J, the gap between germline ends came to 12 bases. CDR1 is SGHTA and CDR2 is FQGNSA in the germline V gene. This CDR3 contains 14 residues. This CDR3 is CASSSRDPADTQYF. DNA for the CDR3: TGTGCCAGCAGCTCAAGGGACCCGGCAGATACGCAGTATTTT.

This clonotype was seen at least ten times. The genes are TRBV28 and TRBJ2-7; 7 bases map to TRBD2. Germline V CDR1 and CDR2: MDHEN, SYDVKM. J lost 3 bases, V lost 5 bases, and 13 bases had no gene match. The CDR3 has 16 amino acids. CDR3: CASSLPPGLPYYEQYF. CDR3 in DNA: TGTGCCAGCAGTCTCCCCCCGGGACTACCCTACTACGAGCAGTACTTC.

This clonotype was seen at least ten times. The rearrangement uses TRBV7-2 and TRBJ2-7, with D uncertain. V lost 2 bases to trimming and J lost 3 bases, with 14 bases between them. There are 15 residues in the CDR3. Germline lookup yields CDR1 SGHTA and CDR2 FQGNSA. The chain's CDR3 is CASSLLPQSGYEQYF. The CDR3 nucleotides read TGTGCCAGCAGCTTACTCCCCCAGTCGGGCTACGAGCAGTACTTC.

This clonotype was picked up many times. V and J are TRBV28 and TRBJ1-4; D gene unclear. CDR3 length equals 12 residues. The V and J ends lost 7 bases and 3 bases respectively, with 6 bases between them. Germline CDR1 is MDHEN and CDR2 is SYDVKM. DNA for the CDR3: TGTGCCAGCATTTCCTCTAATGAAAAACTGTTTTTT. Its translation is CASISSNEKLFF.

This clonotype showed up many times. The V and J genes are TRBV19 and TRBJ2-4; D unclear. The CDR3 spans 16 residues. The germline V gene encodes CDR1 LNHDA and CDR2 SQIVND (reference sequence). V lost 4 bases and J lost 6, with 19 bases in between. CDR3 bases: TGTGCCAGTAGTAGCCCCGACCTCCTAGACGGAAACATTCAGTACTTC. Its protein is CASSSPDLLDGNIQYF.

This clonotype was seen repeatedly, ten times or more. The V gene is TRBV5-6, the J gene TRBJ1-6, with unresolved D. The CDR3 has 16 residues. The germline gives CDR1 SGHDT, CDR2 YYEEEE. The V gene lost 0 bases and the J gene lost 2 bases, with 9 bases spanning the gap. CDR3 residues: CASSLVKDAYNSPLHF. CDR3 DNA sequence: TGTGCCAGCAGCTTGGTAAAGGACGCCTATAATTCACCCCTCCACTTT. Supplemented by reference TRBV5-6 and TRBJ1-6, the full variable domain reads DAGVTQSPTHLIKTRGQQVTLRCSPKSGHDTVSWYQQALGQGPQFIFQYYEEEERQRGNFPDRFSGHQFPNYSSELNVNALLLGDSALYLCASSLVKDAYNSPLHFGNGTRLTVT.

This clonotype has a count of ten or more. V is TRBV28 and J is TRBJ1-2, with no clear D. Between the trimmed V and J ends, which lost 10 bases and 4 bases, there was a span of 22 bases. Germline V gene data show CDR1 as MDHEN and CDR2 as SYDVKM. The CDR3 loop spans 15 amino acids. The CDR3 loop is CATIPWAAGFYGYTF. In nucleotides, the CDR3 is TGTGCCACCATCCCCTGGGCCGCCGGCTTCTATGGCTACACCTTC.

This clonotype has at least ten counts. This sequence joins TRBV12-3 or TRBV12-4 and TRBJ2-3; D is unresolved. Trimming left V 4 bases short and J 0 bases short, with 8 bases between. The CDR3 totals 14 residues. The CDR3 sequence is CASSYRQSTDTQYF. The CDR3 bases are TGTGCCAGCAGTTATAGGCAGAGCACAGATACGCAGTATTTT.

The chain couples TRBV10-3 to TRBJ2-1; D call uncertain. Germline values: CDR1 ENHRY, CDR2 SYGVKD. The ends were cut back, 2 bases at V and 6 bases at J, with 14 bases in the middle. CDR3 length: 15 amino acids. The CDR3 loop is CAISEPGGYLNEQFF. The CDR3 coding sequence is TGTGCCATCAGTGAGCCCGGTGGCTACCTCAATGAGCAGTTCTTC.

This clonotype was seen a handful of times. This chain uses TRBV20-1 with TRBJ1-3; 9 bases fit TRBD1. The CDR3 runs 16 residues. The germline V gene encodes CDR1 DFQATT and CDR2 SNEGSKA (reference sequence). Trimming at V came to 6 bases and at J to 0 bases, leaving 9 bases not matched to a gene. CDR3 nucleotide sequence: TGCAGTGCCAGGGACAGGGCCAAAGGCTCTGGAAACACCATATATTTT. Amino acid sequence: CSARDRAKGSGNTIYF.

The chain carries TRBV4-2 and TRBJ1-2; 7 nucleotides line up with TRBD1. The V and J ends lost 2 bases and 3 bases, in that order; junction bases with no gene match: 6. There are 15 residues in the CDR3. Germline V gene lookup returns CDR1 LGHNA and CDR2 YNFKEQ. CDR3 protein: CASSQRGGSDYGYTF. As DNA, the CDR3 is TGTGCCAGCAGCCAAAGAGGGGGCTCCGACTATGGCTACACCTTC.

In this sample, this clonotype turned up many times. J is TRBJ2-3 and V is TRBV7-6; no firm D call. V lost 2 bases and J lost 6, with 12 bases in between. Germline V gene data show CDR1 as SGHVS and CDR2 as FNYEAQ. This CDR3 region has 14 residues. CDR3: CASSLMESSDTQYF. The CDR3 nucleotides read TGTGCCAGCAGCTTAATGGAATCGTCGGATACGCAGTATTTT. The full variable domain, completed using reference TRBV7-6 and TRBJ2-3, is GAGVSQSPRYKVTKRGQDVALRCDPISGHVSLYWYRQALGQGPEFLTYFNYEAQQDKSGLPNDRFSAERPEGSISTLTIQRTEQRDSAMYRCASSLMESSDTQYFGPGTRLTVL.

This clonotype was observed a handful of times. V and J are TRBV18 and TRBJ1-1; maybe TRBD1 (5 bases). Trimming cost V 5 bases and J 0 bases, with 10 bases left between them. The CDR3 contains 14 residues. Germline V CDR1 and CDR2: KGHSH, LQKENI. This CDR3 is CASSYDSLNTEAFF. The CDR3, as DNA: TGTGCCAGCTCATACGACAGCTTGAACACTGAAGCTTTCTTT.

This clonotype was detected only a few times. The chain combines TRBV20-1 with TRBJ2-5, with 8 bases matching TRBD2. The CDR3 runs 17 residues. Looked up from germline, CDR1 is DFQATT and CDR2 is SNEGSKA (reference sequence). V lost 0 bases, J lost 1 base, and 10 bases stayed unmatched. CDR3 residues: CSARDRSLAGFQETQYF. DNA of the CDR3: TGCAGTGCTAGAGATCGGAGTCTAGCGGGCTTCCAAGAGACCCAGTACTTC.

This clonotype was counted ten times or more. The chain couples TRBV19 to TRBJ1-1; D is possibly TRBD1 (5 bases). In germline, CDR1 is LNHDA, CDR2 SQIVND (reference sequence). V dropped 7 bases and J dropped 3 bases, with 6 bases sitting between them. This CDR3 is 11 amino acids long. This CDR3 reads CASTGDTEAFF. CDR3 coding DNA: TGTGCCAGTACGGGGGACACTGAAGCTTTCTTT.

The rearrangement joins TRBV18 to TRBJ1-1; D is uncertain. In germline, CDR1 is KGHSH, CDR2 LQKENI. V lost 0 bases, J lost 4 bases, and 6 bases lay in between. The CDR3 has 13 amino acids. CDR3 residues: CASSPPVTTEAFF. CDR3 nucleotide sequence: TGTGCCAGCTCACCACCGGTGACCACTGAAGCTTTCTTT.

CDR3 loop: CASSEVAGSGANVLTF. CDR3 nucleotide sequence: TGTGCCAGCAGTGAAGTAGCAGGGTCCGGGGCCAACGTCCTGACTTTC. The rearrangement links TRBV6-1 to TRBJ2-6, with a weak D call TRBD1 (5 bases). The CDR3 loop spans 16 amino acids. Trimming took off 1 base at V and 4 bases at J, with 11 bases between the two ends. In germline, CDR1 is MNHNS, CDR2 SASEGT.

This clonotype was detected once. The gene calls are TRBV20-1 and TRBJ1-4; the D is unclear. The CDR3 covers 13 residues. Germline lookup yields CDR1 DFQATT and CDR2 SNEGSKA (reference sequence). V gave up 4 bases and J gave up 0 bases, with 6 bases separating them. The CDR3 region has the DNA TGCAGTGCTATCAACCCAACTAATGAAAAACTGTTTTTT. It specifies CSAINPTNEKLFF.

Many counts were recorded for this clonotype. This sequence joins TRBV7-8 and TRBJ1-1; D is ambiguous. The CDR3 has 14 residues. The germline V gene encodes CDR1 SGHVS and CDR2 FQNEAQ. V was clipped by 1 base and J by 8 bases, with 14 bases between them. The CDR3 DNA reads TGTGCCAGCAGCTTAGGGAACAGAGGCACCGAAGCTTTCTTT. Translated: CASSLGNRGTEAFF.

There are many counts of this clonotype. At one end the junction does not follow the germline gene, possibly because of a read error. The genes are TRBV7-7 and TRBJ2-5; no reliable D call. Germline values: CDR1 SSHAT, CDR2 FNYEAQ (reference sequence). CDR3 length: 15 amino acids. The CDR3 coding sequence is TGTGCTAGCAGCTTAGAGATGGGTCAAATGGGGACCCAGTACTTC. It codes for CASSLEMGQMGTQYF.

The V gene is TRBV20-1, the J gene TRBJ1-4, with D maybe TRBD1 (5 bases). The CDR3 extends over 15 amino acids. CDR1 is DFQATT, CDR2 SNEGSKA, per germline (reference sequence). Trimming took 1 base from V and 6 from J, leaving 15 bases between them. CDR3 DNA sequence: TGCAGTGCTAGAGCCCAGGGCGGTCTTCATGAAAAACTGTTTTTT. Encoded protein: CSARAQGGLHEKLFF.

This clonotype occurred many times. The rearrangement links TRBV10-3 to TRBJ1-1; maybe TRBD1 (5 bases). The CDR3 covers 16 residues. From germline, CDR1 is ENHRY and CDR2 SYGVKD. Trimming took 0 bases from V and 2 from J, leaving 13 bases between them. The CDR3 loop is CAISESVSGRNTEAFF. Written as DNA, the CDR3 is TGTGCCATCAGTGAGTCGGTCTCAGGGCGAAACACTGAAGCTTTCTTT.

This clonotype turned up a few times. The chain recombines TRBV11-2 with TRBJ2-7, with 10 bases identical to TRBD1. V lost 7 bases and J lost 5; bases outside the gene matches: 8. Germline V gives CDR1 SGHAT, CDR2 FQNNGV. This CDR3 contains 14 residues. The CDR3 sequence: CASTPGQGTHEQYF. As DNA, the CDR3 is TGTGCCAGCACGCCGGGACAGGGGACCCACGAGCAGTACTTC. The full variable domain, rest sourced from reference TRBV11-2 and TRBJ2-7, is EAGVAQSPRYKIIEKRQSVAFWCNPISGHATLYWYQQILGQGPKLLIQFQNNGVVDDSQLPKDRFSAERLKGVDSTLKIQPAKLEDSAVYLCASTPGQGTHEQYFGPGTRLTVT.

CDR3: CASSPAEINIQYF. The CDR3 region has the DNA TGTGCCAGCTCACCAGCAGAGATAAACATTCAGTACTTC. The rearrangement uses TRBV18 and TRBJ2-4; D uncertain. CDR3 length: 13 residues. V lost 2 bases and J lost 6, with 8 bases in between. CDR1 is KGHSH, CDR2 LQKENI, per germline.

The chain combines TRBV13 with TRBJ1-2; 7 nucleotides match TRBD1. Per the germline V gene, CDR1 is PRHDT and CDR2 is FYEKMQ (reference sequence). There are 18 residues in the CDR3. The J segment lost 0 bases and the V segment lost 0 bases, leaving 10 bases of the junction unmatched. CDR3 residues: CASSLGGGRGRSNYGYTF. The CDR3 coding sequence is TGTGCCAGCAGCTTAGGTGGCGGCAGGGGGAGGTCTAACTATGGCTACACCTTC.

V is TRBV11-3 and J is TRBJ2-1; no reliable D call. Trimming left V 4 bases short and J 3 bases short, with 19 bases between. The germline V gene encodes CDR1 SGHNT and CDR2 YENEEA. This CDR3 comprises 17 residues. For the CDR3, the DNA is TGTGCCAGCAGCTCCCGTGTGACTCGCGGTAACTACAATGAGCAGTTCTTC. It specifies CASSSRVTRGNYNEQFF.

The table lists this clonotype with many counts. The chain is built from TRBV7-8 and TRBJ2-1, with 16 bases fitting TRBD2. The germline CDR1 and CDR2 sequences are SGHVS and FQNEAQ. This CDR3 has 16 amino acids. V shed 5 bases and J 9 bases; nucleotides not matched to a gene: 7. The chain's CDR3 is CASSLGLAGGPGEQFF. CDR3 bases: TGTGCCAGCAGCCTGGGACTAGCGGGAGGGCCGGGTGAGCAGTTCTTC.

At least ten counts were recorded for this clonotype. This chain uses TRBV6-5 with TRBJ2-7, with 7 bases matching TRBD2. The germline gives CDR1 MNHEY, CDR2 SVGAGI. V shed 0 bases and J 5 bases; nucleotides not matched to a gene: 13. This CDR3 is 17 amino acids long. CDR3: CASSYSIAAGLGDEQYF. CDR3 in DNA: TGTGCCAGCAGTTACTCGATAGCGGCAGGACTAGGCGACGAGCAGTACTTC.

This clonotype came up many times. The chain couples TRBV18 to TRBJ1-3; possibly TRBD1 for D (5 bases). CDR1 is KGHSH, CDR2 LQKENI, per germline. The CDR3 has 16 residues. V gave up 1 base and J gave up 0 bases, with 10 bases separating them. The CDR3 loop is CASSPLKTGSGNTIYF. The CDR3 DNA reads TGTGCCAGCTCACCACTCAAAACAGGCTCTGGAAACACCATATATTTT.